This record looks at one TCR beta chain sequence and its context. The source of the sample is a study of cytomegalovirus exposure and HLA in healthy donors. The primer mix had 60 Vbeta and 13 Jbeta primers. Produced via immunoSEQ multiplex PCR; TCRdb's table is partial and in-frame only. The sample lists 90,000 to 140,000 clones; roughly 15% were seen once. CDR1 is SGHTA, CDR2 FQGNSA, per germline. CDR3 size: 13 residues. Deletions cut 2 bases from V and 6 bases from J, with 8 bases between. V usage is TRBV7-2 and J usage is TRBJ1-5; D remains unclear. Sequencing input: PBMCs. The origin of this receptor is a female donor in good health and CMV-seronegative. CDR3 in amino acids: CASSLTSGQPQHF. In DNA form, the CDR3 reads TGTGCCAGCAGCTTAACGTCCGGTCAGCCCCAGCATTTT.